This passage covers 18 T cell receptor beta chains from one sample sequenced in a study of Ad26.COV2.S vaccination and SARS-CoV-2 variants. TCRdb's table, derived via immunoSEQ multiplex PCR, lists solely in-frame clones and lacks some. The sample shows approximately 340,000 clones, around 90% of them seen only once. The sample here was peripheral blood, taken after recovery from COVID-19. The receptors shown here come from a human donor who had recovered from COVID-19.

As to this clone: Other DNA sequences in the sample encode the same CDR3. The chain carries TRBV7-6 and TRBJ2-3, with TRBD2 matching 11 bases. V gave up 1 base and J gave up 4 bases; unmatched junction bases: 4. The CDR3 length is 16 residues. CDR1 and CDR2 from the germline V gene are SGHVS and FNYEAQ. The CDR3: CASSLGSGGAADTQYF. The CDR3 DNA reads TGTGCCAGCAGCTTAGGTAGCGGGGGGGCCGCAGATACGCAGTATTTT.

The CDR3 sequence is CASSKEAHGQDGNTEAFF. In nucleotides, the CDR3 is TGTGCCAGCAGCAAAGAAGCTCACGGACAGGATGGGAACACTGAAGCTTTCTTT. The V gene is TRBV21-1, the J gene TRBJ1-1; the D call in the table, TRBD1, was not verified against the DNA. TRBV21-1 is reported as a pseudogene. The CDR3 runs 18 residues.

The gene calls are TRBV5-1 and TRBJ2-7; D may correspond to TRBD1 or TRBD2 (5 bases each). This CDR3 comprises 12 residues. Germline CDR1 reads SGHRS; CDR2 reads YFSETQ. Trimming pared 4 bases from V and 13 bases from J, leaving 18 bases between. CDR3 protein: CASSRGESQYYF. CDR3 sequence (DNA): TGCGCCAGCAGCAGGGGAGAGAGCCAATATTACTTC.

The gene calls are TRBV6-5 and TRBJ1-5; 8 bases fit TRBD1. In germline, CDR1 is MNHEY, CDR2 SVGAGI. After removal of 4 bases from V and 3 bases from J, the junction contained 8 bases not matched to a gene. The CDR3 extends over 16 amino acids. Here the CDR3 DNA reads TGTGCCAGCAGTTCCTTCGGGACAGGAATCAATCAGCCCCAGCATTTT. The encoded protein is CASSSFGTGINQPQHF.

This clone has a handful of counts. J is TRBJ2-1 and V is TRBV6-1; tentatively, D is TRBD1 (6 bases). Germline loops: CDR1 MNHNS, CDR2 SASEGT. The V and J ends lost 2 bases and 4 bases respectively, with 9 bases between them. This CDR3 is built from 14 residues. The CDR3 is CASSEIGQYNEQFF. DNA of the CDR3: TGTGCCAGCAGTGAAATAGGACAGTACAATGAGCAGTTCTTC.

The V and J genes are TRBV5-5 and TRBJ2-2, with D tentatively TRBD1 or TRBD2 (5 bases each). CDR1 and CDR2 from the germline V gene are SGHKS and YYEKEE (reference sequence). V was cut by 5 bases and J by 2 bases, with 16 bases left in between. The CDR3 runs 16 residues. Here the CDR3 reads CASSYTGTVNTGELFF. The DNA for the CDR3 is TGTGCCAGCAGTTATACCGGGACGGTCAACACCGGGGAGCTGTTTTTT. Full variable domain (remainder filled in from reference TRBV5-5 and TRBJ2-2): DAGVTQSPTHLIKTRGQQVTLRCSPISGHKSVSWYQQVLGQGPQFIFQYYEKEERGRGNFPDRFSARQFPNYSSELNVNALLLGDSALYLCASSYTGTVNTGELFFGEGSRLTVL.

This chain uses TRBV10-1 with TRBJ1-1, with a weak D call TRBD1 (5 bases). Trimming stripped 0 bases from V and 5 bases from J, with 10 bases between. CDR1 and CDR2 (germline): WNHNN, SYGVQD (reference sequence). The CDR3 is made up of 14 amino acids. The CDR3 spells CASSESSRVTEAFF. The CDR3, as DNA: TGCGCCAGCAGTGAGTCAAGCAGGGTAACTGAAGCTTTCTTT.

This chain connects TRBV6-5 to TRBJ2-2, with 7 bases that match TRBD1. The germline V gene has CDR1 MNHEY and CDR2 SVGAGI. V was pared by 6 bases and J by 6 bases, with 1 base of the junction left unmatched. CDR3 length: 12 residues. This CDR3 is CASRTGAGELFF. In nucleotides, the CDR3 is TGTGCCAGCAGAACAGGGGCCGGGGAGCTGTTTTTT.

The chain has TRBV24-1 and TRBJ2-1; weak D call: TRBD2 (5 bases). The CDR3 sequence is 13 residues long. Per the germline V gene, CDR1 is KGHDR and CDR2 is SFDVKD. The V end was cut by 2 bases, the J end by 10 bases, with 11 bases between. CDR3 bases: TGTGCCACCAGTGATTCCCCTTCGGGAGAGCAGTTCTTC. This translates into CATSDSPSGEQFF.

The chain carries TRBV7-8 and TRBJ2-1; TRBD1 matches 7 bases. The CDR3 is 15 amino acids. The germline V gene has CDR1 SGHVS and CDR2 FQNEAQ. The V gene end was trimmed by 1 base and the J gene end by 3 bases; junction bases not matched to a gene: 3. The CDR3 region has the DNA TGTGCCAGCAGCTTAGAAGGGGGCCGCTACAATGAGCAGTTCTTC. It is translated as CASSLEGGRYNEQFF.

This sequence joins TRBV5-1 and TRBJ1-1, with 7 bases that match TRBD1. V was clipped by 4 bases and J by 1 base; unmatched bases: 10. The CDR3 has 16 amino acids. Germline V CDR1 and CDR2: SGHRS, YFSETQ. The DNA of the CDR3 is TGCGCCAGCAGCCCGGTTTACAGGGGCCGGAACACTGAAGCTTTCTTT. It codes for CASSPVYRGRNTEAFF.

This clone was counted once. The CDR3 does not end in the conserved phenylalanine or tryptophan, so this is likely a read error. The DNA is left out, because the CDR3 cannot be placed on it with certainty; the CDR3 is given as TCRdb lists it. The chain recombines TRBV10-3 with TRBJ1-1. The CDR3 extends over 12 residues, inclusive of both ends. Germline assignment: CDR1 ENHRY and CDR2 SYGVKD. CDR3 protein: CAISESVGRSSG.

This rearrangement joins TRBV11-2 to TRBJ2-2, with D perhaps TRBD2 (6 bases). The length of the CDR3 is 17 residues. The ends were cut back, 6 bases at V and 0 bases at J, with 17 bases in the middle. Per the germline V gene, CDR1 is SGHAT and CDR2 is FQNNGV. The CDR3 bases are TGTGCCAGCAGGAGAGGGACCTGGGAGGCGAACACCGGGGAGCTGTTTTTT. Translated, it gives CASRRGTWEANTGELFF.

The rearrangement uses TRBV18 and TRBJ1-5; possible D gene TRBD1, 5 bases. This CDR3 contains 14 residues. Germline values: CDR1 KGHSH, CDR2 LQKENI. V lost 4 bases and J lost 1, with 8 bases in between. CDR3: CASSRGRSNQPQHF. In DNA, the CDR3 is TGTGCCAGCTCACGGGGCAGGAGCAATCAGCCCCAGCATTTT.

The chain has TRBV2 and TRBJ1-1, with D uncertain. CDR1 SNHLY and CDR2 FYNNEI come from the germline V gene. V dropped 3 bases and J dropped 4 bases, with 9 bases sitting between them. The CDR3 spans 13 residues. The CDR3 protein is CASSDSAATEAFF. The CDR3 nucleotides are TGTGCCAGCAGTGACTCCGCTGCCACTGAAGCTTTCTTT.

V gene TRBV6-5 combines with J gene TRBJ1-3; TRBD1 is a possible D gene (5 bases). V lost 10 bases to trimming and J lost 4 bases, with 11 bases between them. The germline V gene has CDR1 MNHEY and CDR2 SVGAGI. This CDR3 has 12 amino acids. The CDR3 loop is CATAGPGNTIYF. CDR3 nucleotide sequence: TGTGCCACCGCAGGGCCGGGAAACACCATATATTTT.

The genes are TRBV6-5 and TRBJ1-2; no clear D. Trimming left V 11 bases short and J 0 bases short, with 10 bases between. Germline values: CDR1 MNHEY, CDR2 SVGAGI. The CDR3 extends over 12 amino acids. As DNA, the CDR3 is TGTGCCTCCACACAGCCTAACTATGGCTACACCTTC. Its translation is CASTQPNYGYTF.

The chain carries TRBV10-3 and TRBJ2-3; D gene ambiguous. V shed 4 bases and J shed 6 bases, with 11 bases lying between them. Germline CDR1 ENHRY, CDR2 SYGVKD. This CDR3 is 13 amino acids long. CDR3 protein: CAISGSLADTQYF. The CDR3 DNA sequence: TGTGCCATCAGTGGGTCATTGGCGGATACGCAGTATTTT.